This T cell receptor (beta chain) was recovered during a study of cytomegalovirus exposure and HLA in healthy donors. As to this clone: The antigen is unknown.

Study findings and constraints: Reports indicate that TCR beta sequences accurately predicted the HLA-A and HLA-B alleles of most subjects. Near-uniform donor sequencing depth was presumed by presence/absence analyses. In an earlier analysis, most TCR beta V segments were productive about 90% or about 30% of the time.

The CDR3 is 15 amino acids. Germline V gene sequence: CDR1 SGHVS, CDR2 FNYEAQ. The V gene end was trimmed by 5 bases and the J gene end by 6 bases; junction bases not matched to a gene: 10. Donors were ostensibly healthy at sampling, although undocumented immune exposures were probable. PCR primers comprised 60 Vbeta and 13 Jbeta primers. Assay used: immunoSEQ multiplex PCR; TCRdb lists only in-frame clones, some missing. The sample lists over 150,000 clones, 75% seen once, with 2.5% to 3% in the top ten. The TCR sequence derives from a woman between 50 and 59 years old in good health and CMV-seropositive. The sequenced material came from PBMCs. This chain connects TRBV7-6 to TRBJ2-1; 7 positions match TRBD1. The CDR3 sequence: CASSLRGQRSNEQFF. The CDR3 DNA sequence: TGTGCCAGCAGCCTCCGGGGACAGCGGTCCAATGAGCAGTTCTTC.